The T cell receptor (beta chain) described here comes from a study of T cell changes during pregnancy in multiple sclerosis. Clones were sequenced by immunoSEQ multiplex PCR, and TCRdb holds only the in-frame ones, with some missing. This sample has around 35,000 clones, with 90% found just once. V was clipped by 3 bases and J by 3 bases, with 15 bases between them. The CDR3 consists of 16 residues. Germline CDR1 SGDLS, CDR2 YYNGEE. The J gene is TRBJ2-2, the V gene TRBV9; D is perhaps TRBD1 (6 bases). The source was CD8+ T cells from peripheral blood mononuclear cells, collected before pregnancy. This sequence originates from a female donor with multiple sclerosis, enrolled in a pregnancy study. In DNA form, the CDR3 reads TGTGCCAGCAGCGCTCACAGGGAAGAGGACACCGGGGAGCTGTTTTTT. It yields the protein CASSAHREEDTGELFF.